The entry below describes one T cell receptor (beta chain). Sequenced by immunoSEQ multiplex PCR; TCRdb stores in-frame clones only, minus some. Seen here are about 180,000 clones, around 87% observed once, and the top ten hold roughly 2.5%. This entry is derived from a study of T cell responses to AZD1222 COVID-19 vaccine. The germline CDR1 and CDR2 sequences are SNHLY and FYNNEI. The CDR3 sequence is 13 residues long. V lost 5 bases, J lost 8 bases, and 7 bases stayed unmatched. This chain joins TRBV2 and TRBJ1-1; 8 bases line up with TRBD1. This TCR derives from an adult in good health. The input for sequencing was peripheral blood, taken on day 0 of AZD1222 vaccination. The CDR3 DNA reads TGTGCCAGCAGTTCATTCCGGACAGGGGAAGCTTTCTTT. It yields the protein CASSSFRTGEAFF.